This passage covers 11 T cell receptor beta chains from one sample sequenced in a study of T cell responses to AZD1222 COVID-19 vaccine. Sequencing was performed with immunoSEQ multiplex PCR; in TCRdb, only in-frame clones are kept and a portion is missing. The sample lists 98,000 or so clones, approximately 93% occurring once. The sample in question was peripheral blood, obtained on day 0 of AZD1222 vaccination. These receptors were obtained from an adult in good health.

This sequence joins TRBV30 and TRBJ1-3, with D unclear. Trimming stripped 5 bases from V and 0 bases from J, with 5 bases between. Germline CDR1 and CDR2: GTSNPN and SVGIG (reference sequence). This CDR3 comprises 12 residues. The DNA for the CDR3 is TGTGCCTGGTGGATCTCTGGAAACACCATATATTTT. Translating it yields CAWWISGNTIYF.

This clone was detected once. The chain recombines TRBV5-4 with TRBJ2-3; TRBD2 matches at 14 bases. The length of the CDR3 is 15 residues. Germline CDR1 reads SGHNT; CDR2 reads YYREEE (reference sequence). After removal of 4 bases from V and 6 bases from J, the junction contained 4 bases not matched to a gene. The CDR3, as DNA: TGTGCCAGCAGCGGGGGGACTAGCGGGAGTGATACGCAGTATTTT. Residues: CASSGGTSGSDTQYF.

This rearrangement joins TRBV27 to TRBJ2-7, with D tentatively TRBD1 or TRBD2 (5 bases each). The CDR3 has 11 residues. The germline CDR1 and CDR2 sequences are MNHEY and SMNVEV (reference sequence). CDR3 coding DNA: TGTGGCTCCGGGACCCCCTACGAGCAGTACTTC. Amino acids: CGSGTPYEQYF.

CDR3: CASSSPGRYYEQYF. The CDR3 DNA sequence: TGTGCCAGCAGCTCACCGGGTCGATACTACGAGCAGTACTTC. This chain uses TRBV7-2 with TRBJ2-7; no clear D. CDR1 and CDR2 (germline): SGHTA, FQGNSA. The CDR3 totals 14 residues. V dropped 4 bases and J dropped 3 bases, with 13 bases sitting between them.

In DNA form, the CDR3 reads TGCAGCGTTGTGCGGGAGGGCCTGAGGGAGCAGTACTTC. Protein: CSVVREGLREQYF. The genes are TRBV29-1 and TRBJ2-7, with 9 nucleotides matching TRBD2. The germline CDR1 and CDR2 sequences are SQVTM and ANQGSEA. The CDR3 contains 13 residues. With V trimmed by 4 bases and J by 7 bases, 8 bases remained unmatched.

The genes are TRBV9 and TRBJ2-1; 15 nucleotides align to TRBD2. Trimming took 4 bases from V and 5 from J; bases not matched to a gene: 10. Looked up from germline, CDR1 is SGDLS and CDR2 is YYNGEE. This CDR3 spans 18 amino acids. The CDR3 loop reads CASSPPGLAGGRDNEQFF. As DNA, the CDR3 is TGTGCCAGCAGCCCGCCGGGACTAGCGGGAGGAAGGGACAATGAGCAGTTCTTC.

This chain joins TRBV7-6 and TRBJ2-5; D possibly corresponds to TRBD1 (6 bases). This CDR3 has 15 amino acids. Trimming shortened V by 5 bases and J by 5 bases, and 18 bases separated the two germline ends. The germline V gene has CDR1 SGHVS and CDR2 FNYEAQ. CDR3 region: CASSRVLTGRETQYF. As DNA, the CDR3 is TGTGCCAGCAGCCGAGTCCTGACAGGCCGTGAGACCCAGTACTTC.

This chain uses TRBV28 with TRBJ2-3; 10 bases line up with TRBD1. V shed 4 bases and J 0 bases; nucleotides not matched to a gene: 13. Germline-derived CDR1 and CDR2 are MDHEN and SYDVKM. This CDR3 region has 19 residues. The CDR3 sequence is CASSSTHLGQGSSTDTQYF. CDR3 DNA sequence: TGTGCCAGCAGTTCCACGCATCTGGGACAGGGGTCCAGCACAGATACGCAGTATTTT.

The chain joins TRBV5-4 to TRBJ2-3; TRBD2 is a possible D gene (6 bases). Trimming pared 4 bases from V and 0 bases from J, leaving 12 bases between. In germline, CDR1 is SGHNT, CDR2 YYREEE (reference sequence). This CDR3 region has 15 residues. The CDR3 DNA follows: TGTGCCAGCAGCCCCGCCGGGAGAAGCACAGATACGCAGTATTTT. Its translation: CASSPAGRSTDTQYF.

The rearrangement uses TRBV3-1 (or the pseudogene TRBV3-2) and TRBJ1-2, with D unresolved. This CDR3 spans 11 amino acids. Germline values: CDR1 LGHDT, CDR2 YNNKEL (reference sequence). Trimming left V 1 base short and J 6 bases short, with 3 bases between. CDR3 residues: CASSQADGYTF. CDR3 bases: TGTGCCAGCAGCCAAGCGGATGGCTACACCTTC.

This chain joins TRBV28 and TRBJ2-2; D is unclear. The CDR3 length is 14 residues. The V end was cut by 4 bases, the J end by 3 bases, with 9 bases between. Germline-derived CDR1 and CDR2 are MDHEN and SYDVKM. The DNA of the CDR3 is TGTGCCAGCAGTTCTCGTGCGTACACCGGGGAGCTGTTTTTT. It yields the protein CASSSRAYTGELFF. Combining the CDR3 with reference TRBV28 and TRBJ2-2 gives the whole variable domain DVKVTQSSRYLVKRTGEKVFLECVQDMDHENMFWYRQDPGLGLRLIYFSYDVKMKEKGDIPEGYSVSREKKERFSLILESASTNQTSMYLCASSSRAYTGELFFGEGSRLTVL.